The 32 T cell receptor beta chains below were found in one sample sequenced in a study of blood T cell repertoires in COVID-19 (dated by TCRdb to between 2020 and 2021). Libraries came from the immunoSEQ multiplex PCR assay. TCRdb obtained this table from immuneACCESS and retained in-frame rearrangements with V and J assigned. These tables miss some clones; where compared with another copy, unresolved V genes account for less than half of the shortfall, and the remainder is unexplained. For this sample the table gives approximately 170,000 clones, of which about four fifths were detected only once. Roughly 4% of the sample rests with the top ten. The sample was PBMCs or T cells enriched from blood (not recorded which). The source is a woman between 45 and 65 years old in a cohort exposed to, infected with or recovered from COVID-19 (not recorded which).

This clone has a single count. This chain links TRBV18 with TRBJ2-3, with a possible D match to TRBD2 (6 bases). Germline values: CDR1 KGHSH, CDR2 LQKENI. V was clipped by 1 base and J by 3 bases, with 14 bases between them. There are 16 residues in the CDR3. In DNA form, the CDR3 reads TGTGCCAGCTCACCACTGAGAGCAGGGAGGACAGATACGCAGTATTTT. This codes for CASSPLRAGRTDTQYF.

The V gene is TRBV3-1 (or the pseudogene TRBV3-2), the J gene TRBJ2-3; TRBD2 matches at 11 bases. The CDR3 is 18 amino acids. V gave up 3 bases and J gave up 4 bases; unmatched junction bases: 12. Germline V gene lookup returns CDR1 LGHDT and CDR2 YNNKEL (reference sequence). CDR3 in amino acids: CASSHSGFSGRVADTQYF. The CDR3 nucleotides are TGTGCCAGCAGCCACTCAGGTTTTAGCGGGAGGGTTGCAGATACGCAGTATTTT.

This sequence joins TRBV5-1 and TRBJ1-4, with D tentatively TRBD1 (5 bases). Germline loops: CDR1 SGHRS, CDR2 YFSETQ. V lost 3 bases and J 3 bases, leaving 12 bases between the germline ends. This CDR3 is built from 15 residues. CDR3 amino acids: CASSSQGGSNEKLFF. CDR3 coding DNA: TGCGCCAGCAGCTCGCAGGGAGGCTCTAATGAAAAACTGTTTTTT.

This clone was found a few times. The chain couples TRBV4-3 to TRBJ1-1; the D gene is possibly TRBD1 (5 bases). The CDR3 extends over 13 amino acids. V was trimmed by 4 bases and J by 11 bases, leaving 17 bases between them. Germline V gives CDR1 LGHNA, CDR2 YSLEER. The DNA of the CDR3 is TGCGCCAGCAGCCTTCAATCCGGGGGTAGGGCTTTCTTT. Its protein is CASSLQSGGRAFF.

The table lists this clone with a count of one. The J gene is TRBJ1-1, the V gene TRBV3-1 (or the pseudogene TRBV3-2); no clear D gene. CDR3 size: 13 residues. CDR1 LGHDT and CDR2 YNNKEL come from the germline V gene (reference sequence). V dropped 5 bases and J dropped 1 base, with 8 bases sitting between them. CDR3 residues: CASSTDGNTEAFF. The CDR3 DNA reads as TGTGCCAGCAGCACTGATGGGAACACTGAAGCTTTCTTT.

This chain connects TRBV2 to TRBJ2-1; D unclear. V lost 5 bases and J lost 11, with 7 bases in between. The CDR3 spans 10 residues. Germline V gene sequence: CDR1 SNHLY, CDR2 FYNNEI. Here the CDR3 reads CASSTRQQFF. Written as DNA, the CDR3 is TGTGCCAGCAGTACTCGTCAGCAGTTCTTC.

The V call is TRBV6-5, the J call TRBJ1-5, with no clear D. V lost 0 bases and J lost 2, with 8 bases in between. The CDR3 consists of 15 residues. Germline V gene data show CDR1 as MNHEY and CDR2 as SVGAGI. The chain's CDR3 is CASSYSSAGNQPQHF. DNA for the CDR3: TGTGCCAGCAGTTACTCGAGTGCCGGCAATCAGCCCCAGCATTTT.

V is TRBV28 and J is TRBJ2-6; maybe TRBD1 (5 bases). Trimming took 5 bases from V and 0 from J, leaving 14 bases between them. Germline loops: CDR1 MDHEN, CDR2 SYDVKM. The CDR3 totals 17 residues. CDR3 sequence reads: CASSPPTELSGANVLTF. The CDR3 region has the DNA TGTGCCAGCAGTCCCCCGACAGAACTCTCTGGGGCCAACGTCCTGACTTTC.

The chain combines TRBV10-1 with TRBJ2-7; 7 bases line up with TRBD2. V gave up 7 bases and J gave up 0 bases; unmatched junction bases: 12. Per the germline V gene, CDR1 is WNHNN and CDR2 is SYGVQD (reference sequence). The length of the CDR3 is 16 residues. The chain's CDR3 is CASTSLMAGDSYEQYF. CDR3 nucleotides: TGCGCCAGCACAAGCCTTATGGCGGGGGACTCCTACGAGCAGTACTTC.

V is TRBV3-1 (or the pseudogene TRBV3-2) and J is TRBJ1-5, with D perhaps TRBD1 (6 bases). The V and J ends lost 2 bases and 1 base respectively, with 12 bases between them. CDR1 and CDR2 (germline): LGHDT, YNNKEL (reference sequence). This CDR3 comprises 16 residues. CDR3 amino acids: CASSQRSQGSNQPQHF. For the CDR3, the DNA is TGTGCCAGCAGCCAAAGATCACAGGGCAGCAATCAGCCCCAGCATTTT.

The chain is built from TRBV4-3 and TRBJ1-5; D remains ambiguous. Germline V gives CDR1 LGHNA, CDR2 YSLEER. V gave up 0 bases and J gave up 4 bases, with 7 bases separating them. This CDR3 is built from 14 residues. The CDR3, as DNA: TGCGCCAGCAGCCAAGATATCGGGAATCAGCCCCAGCATTTT. This gives the protein CASSQDIGNQPQHF.

The chain combines TRBV6-6 with TRBJ1-5; D possibly corresponds to TRBD1 (6 bases). This CDR3 is built from 14 residues. From germline, CDR1 is MNHNY and CDR2 SVGAGI (reference sequence). V was pared by 0 bases and J by 4 bases, with 7 bases between. The CDR3 reads CASSYSQGNQPQHF. CDR3 DNA: TGTGCCAGCAGTTACTCACAGGGAAATCAGCCCCAGCATTTT.

This clone was detected once. The V call is TRBV6-6, the J call TRBJ1-2; 7 bases map to TRBD1. In germline, CDR1 is MNHNY, CDR2 SVGAGI (reference sequence). V was pared by 6 bases and J by 4 bases, with 11 bases of the junction left unmatched. This CDR3 spans 15 amino acids. For the CDR3, the DNA is TGTGCCAGCAGCCAAGCCGCCGGGACAGTCTATGGCTACACCTTC. This translates into CASSQAAGTVYGYTF.

The chain employs TRBV7-2 and TRBJ1-1; possible D gene TRBD1, 5 bases. There are 15 residues in the CDR3. Trimming cost V 0 bases and J 5 bases, with 13 bases left between them. Germline CDR1 SGHTA, CDR2 FQGNSA. This CDR3 is CASSLARQGGTEAFF. The CDR3, as DNA: TGTGCCAGCAGCTTAGCGCGTCAGGGAGGGACTGAAGCTTTCTTT.

The J gene is TRBJ2-2, the V gene TRBV30; a weak D match, TRBD2 (5 bases). Trimming stripped 4 bases from V and 5 bases from J, with 17 bases between. This CDR3 region has 15 residues. Germline V CDR1 and CDR2: GTSNPN, SVGIG (reference sequence). The CDR3 DNA follows: TGTGCCTGGACGCCGGCCGGACTTTCTACCGGGGAGCTGTTTTTT. Encoded protein: CAWTPAGLSTGELFF. The full variable domain, completed using reference TRBV30 and TRBJ2-2, is SQTIHQWPATLVQPVGSPLSLECTVEGTSNPNLYWYRQAAGRGLQLLFYSVGIGQISSEVPQNLSASRPQDRQFILSSKKLLLSDSGFYLCAWTPAGLSTGELFFGEGSRLTVL.

The chain has TRBV30 and TRBJ1-3, with a weak D call TRBD1 (5 bases). From germline, CDR1 is GTSNPN and CDR2 SVGIG (reference sequence). The CDR3 spans 16 residues. V shed 5 bases and J shed 2 bases, with 19 bases lying between them. CDR3 residues: CAWDTGPPLPGNTIYF. The DNA for the CDR3 is TGTGCCTGGGACACAGGACCTCCCCTTCCTGGAAACACCATATATTTT.

The V call is TRBV2, the J call TRBJ1-4, with no clear D. CDR1 and CDR2 from the germline V gene are SNHLY and FYNNEI. Trimming removed 0 bases at V and 12 bases at J, with 20 bases between. The CDR3 runs to 16 residues. CDR3 loop: CASSEADGDGLQQLFF. The CDR3 coding sequence is TGTGCCAGCAGTGAAGCAGACGGAGACGGTCTCCAACAACTGTTTTTT.

The chain joins TRBV7-3 to TRBJ1-2, with 8 nucleotides matching TRBD1. CDR1 SGHTA and CDR2 FQGTGA come from the germline V gene. V shed 5 bases and J 3 bases; nucleotides not matched to a gene: 2. This CDR3 is 13 amino acids long. The CDR3 is CASSLGQDYGYTF. The DNA of the CDR3 is TGTGCCAGCAGCCTGGGACAGGACTATGGCTACACCTTC.

This clone was counted once. The chain joins TRBV6-2 or TRBV6-3 to TRBJ2-1, with 11 bases identical to TRBD2. CDR1 and CDR2 from the germline V gene are MNHEY and SVGEGT. Trimming removed 1 base from V and 9 bases from J; junction bases left unmatched: 2. The CDR3 has 14 amino acids. DNA for the CDR3: TGTGCCAGCAGTTACTTCCTAGCGGGGGGTGAGCAGTTCTTC. Encoded protein: CASSYFLAGGEQFF.

The chain carries TRBV19 and TRBJ1-4; no reliable D call. The V end lost 3 bases, the J end lost 2 bases, and 10 bases lay between the germline ends. This CDR3 spans 15 amino acids. Germline V gene lookup returns CDR1 LNHDA and CDR2 SQIVND (reference sequence). The CDR3 region is CASSIPVGTNEKLFF. Here the CDR3 DNA reads TGTGCCAGTAGTATTCCCGTCGGGACTAATGAAAAACTGTTTTTT.

The rearrangement links TRBV19 to TRBJ2-5; 11 nucleotides match TRBD1. Per germline, CDR1 LNHDA and CDR2 SQIVND (reference sequence). V shed 4 bases and J 2 bases; nucleotides not matched to a gene: 3. CDR3 length: 15 amino acids. The CDR3 nucleotides are TGTGCCAGTAGTACAGGGACAGGGGGACAAGAGACCCAGTACTTC. Amino acid sequence: CASSTGTGGQETQYF.

The chain couples TRBV5-1 to TRBJ2-7; D is perhaps TRBD1 (5 bases). The V end lost 0 bases, the J end lost 5 bases, and 15 bases lay between the germline ends. Germline lookup yields CDR1 SGHRS and CDR2 YFSETQ. This CDR3 has 15 residues. CDR3: CASSLGGLFKNEQYF. CDR3 bases: TGCGCCAGCAGCTTGGGGGGCCTCTTTAAGAACGAGCAGTACTTC.

With regard to this clone: Within the sample, other DNA sequences also encode this same CDR3. This rearrangement joins TRBV28 to TRBJ2-6; D is uncertain. Germline CDR1 and CDR2: MDHEN and SYDVKM. V lost 1 base to trimming and J lost 4 bases, with 2 bases between them. The CDR3 has 13 amino acids. The CDR3 region is CASSLSGANVLTF. CDR3 DNA sequence: TGTGCCAGCAGTTTATCGGGGGCCAACGTCCTGACTTTC.

V gene TRBV11-2 combines with J gene TRBJ1-3; weak D call: TRBD1 (6 bases). Trimming stripped 10 bases from V and 1 base from J, with 11 bases between. Germline V gene data show CDR1 as SGHAT and CDR2 as FQNNGV. The CDR3 sequence is 13 residues long. The CDR3, as DNA: TGTGCCATCGCACAGGGATCTGGAAACACCATATATTTT. This codes for CAIAQGSGNTIYF.

This chain links TRBV11-2 with TRBJ2-1; 13 nucleotides agree with TRBD2. The J segment lost 0 bases and the V segment lost 1 base, leaving 0 bases of the junction unmatched. CDR1 is SGHAT, CDR2 FQNNGV, per germline. CDR3 length: 17 amino acids. The CDR3 sequence is CASSLGTSGSSYNEQFF. The CDR3 nucleotides read TGTGCCAGCAGCTTAGGGACTAGCGGGAGCTCCTACAATGAGCAGTTCTTC.

The V and J genes are TRBV2 and TRBJ1-5, with 9 nucleotides matching TRBD1. Germline-derived CDR1 and CDR2 are SNHLY and FYNNEI. V lost 6 bases to trimming and J lost 3 bases; unmatched junction nucleotides: 3. The CDR3 extends over 14 amino acids. The CDR3 DNA reads TGTGCCAGCAGGACAGGGGGGAACAATCAGCCCCAGCATTTT. Translating it yields CASRTGGNNQPQHF.

The chain carries TRBV2 and TRBJ1-6; tentative D call: TRBD1 (6 bases). CDR3 length equals 13 residues. The germline gives CDR1 SNHLY, CDR2 FYNNEI. The V gene lost 6 bases and the J gene lost 5 bases, with 8 bases spanning the gap. DNA for the CDR3: TGTGCCAGCAGGGGACAAGATAATTCACCCCTCCACTTT. It yields the protein CASRGQDNSPLHF. Filled out from reference TRBV2 and TRBJ1-6, the complete variable domain reads EPEVTQTPSHQVTQMGQEVILRCVPISNHLYFYWYRQILGQKVEFLVSFYNNEISEKSEIFDDQFSVERPDGSNFTLKIRSTKLEDSAMYFCASRGQDNSPLHFGNGTRLTVT.

This clone was counted a single time. This rearrangement joins TRBV29-1 to TRBJ2-1; D might be TRBD2 (6 bases). CDR3 length: 12 residues. V lost 6 bases to trimming and J lost 8 bases, with 14 bases between them. From germline, CDR1 is SQVTM and CDR2 ANQGSEA. The CDR3 sequence: CSVRGPSDEQFF. CDR3 nucleotides: TGCAGCGTGCGGGGCCCTTCTGATGAGCAGTTCTTC.

The chain couples TRBV9 to TRBJ2-1; 10 nucleotides agree with TRBD2. The CDR3 has 15 amino acids. CDR1 and CDR2 (germline): SGDLS, YYNGEE. Germline trimming cut 2 bases from V and 5 bases from J; bases unmatched to any gene: 4. CDR3 protein: CASSVSGGANNEQFF. CDR3 in DNA: TGTGCCAGCAGCGTGAGCGGGGGGGCCAACAATGAGCAGTTCTTC.

The V gene is TRBV5-1, the J gene TRBJ1-3; D gene unclear. From germline, CDR1 is SGHRS and CDR2 YFSETQ. The CDR3 is 15 amino acids. V was cut by 0 bases and J by 4 bases, with 11 bases left in between. CDR3 sequence reads: CASSLESGSGNTIYF. The CDR3 DNA follows: TGCGCCAGCAGCTTGGAGTCAGGTTCGGGAAACACCATATATTTT.

This chain connects TRBV4-2 to TRBJ2-7, with TRBD2 matching over 9 bases. Germline V gives CDR1 LGHNA, CDR2 YNFKEQ. J lost 0 bases, V lost 2 bases, and 11 bases had no gene match. The CDR3 runs 18 residues. CDR3 loop: CASSQRLSGGGASYEQYF. CDR3 in DNA: TGTGCCAGCAGCCAAAGGCTGAGCGGCGGGGGGGCCTCCTACGAGCAGTACTTC.

The V call is TRBV5-1, the J call TRBJ2-3; D gene uncertain. This CDR3 comprises 13 residues. V was pared by 0 bases and J by 3 bases, with 5 bases between. Germline V CDR1 and CDR2: SGHRS, YFSETQ. The CDR3: CASSLGLTDTQYF. The CDR3 region has the DNA TGCGCCAGCAGCTTGGGTCTTACAGATACGCAGTATTTT.